This T cell receptor (beta chain) was sequenced during a study of PD-L1 blockade in urothelial cancer. Here immunoSEQ multiplex PCR was the method, and the copy in TCRdb shows in-frame clones only, minus some. The sample lists fewer than 50,000 clones; around 90% were seen once. This clone ranks as medium-sized. The CDR3 spans 13 residues. Per germline, CDR1 SGHTA and CDR2 FQGNSA. Trimming took 2 bases from V and 8 from J, leaving 12 bases between them. The J gene is TRBJ1-1, the V gene TRBV7-2; possible D gene TRBD1, 5 bases. The sample in question was PBMCs, obtained around atezolizumab (anti-PD-L1) treatment. The clonotype was recovered from a man aged 70 or older with urothelial cancer. The chain's CDR3 is CASSLKRDWEAFF. In DNA form, the CDR3 reads TGTGCCAGCAGCTTAAAACGGGACTGGGAAGCTTTCTTT.